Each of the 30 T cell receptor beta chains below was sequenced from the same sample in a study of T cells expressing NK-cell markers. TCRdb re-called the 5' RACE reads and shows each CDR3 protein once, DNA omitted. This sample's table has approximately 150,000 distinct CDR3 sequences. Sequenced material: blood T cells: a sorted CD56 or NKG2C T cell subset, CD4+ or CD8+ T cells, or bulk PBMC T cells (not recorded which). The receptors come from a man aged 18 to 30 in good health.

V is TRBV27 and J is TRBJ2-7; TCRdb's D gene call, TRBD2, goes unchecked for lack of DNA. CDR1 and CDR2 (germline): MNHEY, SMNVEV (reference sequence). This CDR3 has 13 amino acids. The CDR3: CASSFSSRVEQYF.

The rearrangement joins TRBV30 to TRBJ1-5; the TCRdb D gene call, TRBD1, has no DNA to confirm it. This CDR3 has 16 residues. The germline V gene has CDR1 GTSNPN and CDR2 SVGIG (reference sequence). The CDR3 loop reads CAWNTGAGYSNQPQHF.

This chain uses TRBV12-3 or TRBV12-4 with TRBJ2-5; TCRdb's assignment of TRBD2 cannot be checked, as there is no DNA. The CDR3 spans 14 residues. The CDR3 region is CASSFEGRRETQYF.

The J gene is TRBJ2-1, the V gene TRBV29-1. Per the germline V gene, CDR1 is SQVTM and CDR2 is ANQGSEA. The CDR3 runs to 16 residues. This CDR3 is CSVVLPETASNNEQFF.

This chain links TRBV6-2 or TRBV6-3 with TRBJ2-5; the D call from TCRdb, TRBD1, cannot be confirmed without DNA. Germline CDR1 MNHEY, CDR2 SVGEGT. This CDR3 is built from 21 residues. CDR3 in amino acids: CASSVKNPYAHGTGLRETQYF.

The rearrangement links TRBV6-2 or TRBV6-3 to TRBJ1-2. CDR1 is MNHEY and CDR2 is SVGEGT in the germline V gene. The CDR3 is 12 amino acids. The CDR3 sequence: CAALGADYGYTF.

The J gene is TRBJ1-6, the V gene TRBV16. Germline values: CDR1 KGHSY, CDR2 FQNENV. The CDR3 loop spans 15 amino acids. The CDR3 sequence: CASSQTQYIDSPLHF.

The CDR3 sequence is CASSTLPGGEQYF. The chain combines TRBV6-4 with TRBJ2-7; the D call from TCRdb, TRBD1, cannot be confirmed without DNA. Germline CDR1 and CDR2: MRHNA and SNTAGT. This CDR3 comprises 13 residues.

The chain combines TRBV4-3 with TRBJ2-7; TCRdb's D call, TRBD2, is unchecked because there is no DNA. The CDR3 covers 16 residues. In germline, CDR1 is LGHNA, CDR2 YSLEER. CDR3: CASSQGLASGAYEQYF.

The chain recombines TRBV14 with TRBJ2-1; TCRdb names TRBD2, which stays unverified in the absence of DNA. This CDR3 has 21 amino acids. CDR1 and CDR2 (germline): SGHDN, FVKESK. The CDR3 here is CASSHKAGQLSGSTIYNEQFF.

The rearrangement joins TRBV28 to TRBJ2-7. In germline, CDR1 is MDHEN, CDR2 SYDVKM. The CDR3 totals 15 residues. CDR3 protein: CASSSQHRSAYEQYF.

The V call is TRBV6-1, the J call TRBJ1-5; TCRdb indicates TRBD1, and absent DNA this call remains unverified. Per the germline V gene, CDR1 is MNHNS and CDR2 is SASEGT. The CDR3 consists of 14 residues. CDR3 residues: CASSPRGSNQPQHF.

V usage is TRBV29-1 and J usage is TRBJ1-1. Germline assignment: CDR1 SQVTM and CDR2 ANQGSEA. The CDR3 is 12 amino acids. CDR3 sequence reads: CSVRSGGTEAFF.

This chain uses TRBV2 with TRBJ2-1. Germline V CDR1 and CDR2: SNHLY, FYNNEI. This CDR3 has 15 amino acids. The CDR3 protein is CASSEVTGTYNEQFF.

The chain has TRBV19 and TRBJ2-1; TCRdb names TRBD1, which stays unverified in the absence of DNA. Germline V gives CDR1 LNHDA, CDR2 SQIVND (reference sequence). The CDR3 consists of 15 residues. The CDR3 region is CASRPLDSTVSEQFF.

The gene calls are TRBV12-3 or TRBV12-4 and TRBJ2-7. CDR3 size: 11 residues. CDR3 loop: CASSITDEQYF.

The chain's CDR3 is CASSLFPVTGELFF. The V gene is TRBV5-1, the J gene TRBJ2-2. The CDR3 consists of 14 residues. Germline assignment: CDR1 SGHRS and CDR2 YFSETQ.

CDR3 sequence reads: CASSTHAVSEETQYF. The rearrangement uses TRBV9 and TRBJ2-5. CDR1 and CDR2 from the germline V gene are SGDLS and YYNGEE. The CDR3 has 15 residues.

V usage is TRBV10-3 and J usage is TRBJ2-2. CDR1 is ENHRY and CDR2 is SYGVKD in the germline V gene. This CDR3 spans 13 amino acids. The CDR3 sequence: CAISGTFAGELFF.

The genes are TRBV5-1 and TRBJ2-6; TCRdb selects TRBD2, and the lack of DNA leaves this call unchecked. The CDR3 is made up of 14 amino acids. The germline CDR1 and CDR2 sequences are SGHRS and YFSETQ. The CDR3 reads CASGRSSGANVLTF. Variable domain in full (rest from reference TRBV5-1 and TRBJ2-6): KAGVTQTPRYLIKTRGQQVTLSCSPISGHRSVSWYQQTPGQGLQFLFEYFSETQRNKGNFPGRFSGRQFSNSRSEMNVSTLELGDSALYLCASGRSSGANVLTFGAGSRLTVL.

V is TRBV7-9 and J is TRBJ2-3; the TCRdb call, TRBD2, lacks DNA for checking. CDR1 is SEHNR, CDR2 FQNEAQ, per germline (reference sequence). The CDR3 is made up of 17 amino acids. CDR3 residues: CASSPGDLAVPTDTQYF.

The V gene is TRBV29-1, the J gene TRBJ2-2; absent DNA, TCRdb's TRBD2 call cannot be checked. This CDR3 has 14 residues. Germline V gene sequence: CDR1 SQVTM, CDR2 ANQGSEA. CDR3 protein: CSVDGSGTVGELFF.

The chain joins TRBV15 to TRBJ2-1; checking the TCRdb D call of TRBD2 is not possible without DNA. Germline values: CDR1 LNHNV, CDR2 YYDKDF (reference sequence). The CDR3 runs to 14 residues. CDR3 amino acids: CATSRPGTEVLQFF.

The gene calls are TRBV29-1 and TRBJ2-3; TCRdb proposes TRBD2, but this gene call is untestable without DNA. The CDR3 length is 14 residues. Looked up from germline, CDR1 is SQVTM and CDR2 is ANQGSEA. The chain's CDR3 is CSVEDPGGGDTQYF.

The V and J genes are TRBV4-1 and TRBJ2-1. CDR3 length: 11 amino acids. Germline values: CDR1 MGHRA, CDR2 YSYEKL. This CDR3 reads CASSQDNEQFF.

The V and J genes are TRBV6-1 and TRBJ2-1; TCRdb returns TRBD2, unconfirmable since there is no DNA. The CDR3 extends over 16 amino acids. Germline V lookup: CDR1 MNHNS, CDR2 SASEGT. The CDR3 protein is CASSQIAGAPNHEQFF.

CDR3 loop: CASSQDLRGGLWETQYF. The chain joins TRBV4-1 to TRBJ2-5; TCRdb's D gene call, TRBD2, goes unchecked for lack of DNA. The CDR3 is made up of 17 amino acids. In germline, CDR1 is MGHRA, CDR2 YSYEKL.

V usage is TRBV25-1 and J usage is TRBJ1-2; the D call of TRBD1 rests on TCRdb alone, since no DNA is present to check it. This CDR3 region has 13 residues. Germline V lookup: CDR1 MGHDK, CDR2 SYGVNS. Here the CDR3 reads CASSESGENGYTF.

CDR3: CASSVEFSGDNEQFF. The gene calls are TRBV9 and TRBJ2-1; TCRdb designates TRBD2, a call that cannot be tested without DNA. The CDR3 is 15 residues long. The germline V gene encodes CDR1 SGDLS and CDR2 YYNGEE.

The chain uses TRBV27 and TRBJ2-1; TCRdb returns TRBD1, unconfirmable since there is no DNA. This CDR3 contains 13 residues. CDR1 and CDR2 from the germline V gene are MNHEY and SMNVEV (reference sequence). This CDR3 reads CASTQGGANEQFF.